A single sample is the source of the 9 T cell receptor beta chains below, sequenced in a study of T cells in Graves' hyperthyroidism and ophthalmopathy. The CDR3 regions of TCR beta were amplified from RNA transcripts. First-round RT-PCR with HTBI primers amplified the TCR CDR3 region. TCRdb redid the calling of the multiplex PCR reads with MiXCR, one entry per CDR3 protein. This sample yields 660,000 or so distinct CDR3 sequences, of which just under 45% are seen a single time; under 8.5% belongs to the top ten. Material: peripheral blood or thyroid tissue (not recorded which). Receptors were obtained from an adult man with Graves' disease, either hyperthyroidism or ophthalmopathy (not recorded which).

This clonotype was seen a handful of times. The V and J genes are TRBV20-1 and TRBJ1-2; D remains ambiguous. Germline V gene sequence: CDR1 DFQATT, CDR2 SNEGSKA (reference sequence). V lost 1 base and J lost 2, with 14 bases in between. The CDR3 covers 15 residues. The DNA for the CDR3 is TGCAGTGCTAGAGGAGGACCCGGGGAAAACTATGGCTACACCTTC. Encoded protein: CSARGGPGENYGYTF.

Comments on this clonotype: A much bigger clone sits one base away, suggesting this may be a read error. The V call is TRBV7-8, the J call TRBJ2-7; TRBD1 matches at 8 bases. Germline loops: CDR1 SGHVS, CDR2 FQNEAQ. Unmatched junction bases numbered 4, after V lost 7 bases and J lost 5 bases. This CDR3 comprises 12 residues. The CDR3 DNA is TGTGCCAGCAAAAGGACAGGGAACGAGCAGTACTTC. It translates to CASKRTGNEQYF.

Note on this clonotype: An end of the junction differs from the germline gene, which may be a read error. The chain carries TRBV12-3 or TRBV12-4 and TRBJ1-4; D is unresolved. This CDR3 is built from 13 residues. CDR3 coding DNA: TGTGCCACCAGTCAGACCATTAATGAAAAACTGTTTTTT. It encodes CATSQTINEKLFF.

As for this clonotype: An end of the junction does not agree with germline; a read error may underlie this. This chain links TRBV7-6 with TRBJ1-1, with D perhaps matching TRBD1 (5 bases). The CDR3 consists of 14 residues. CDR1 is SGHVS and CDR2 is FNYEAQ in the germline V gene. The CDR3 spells CASSSTGGDAEAFF. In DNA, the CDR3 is TGCGCCAGCAGCTCCACGGGGGGGGACGCTGAAGCTTTCTTT.

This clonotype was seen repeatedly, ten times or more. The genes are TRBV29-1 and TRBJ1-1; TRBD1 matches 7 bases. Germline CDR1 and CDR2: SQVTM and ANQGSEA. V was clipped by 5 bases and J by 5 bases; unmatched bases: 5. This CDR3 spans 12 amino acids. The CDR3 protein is CSVLTGRTEAFF. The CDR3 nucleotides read TGCAGCGTTTTGACAGGGCGGACTGAAGCTTTCTTT.

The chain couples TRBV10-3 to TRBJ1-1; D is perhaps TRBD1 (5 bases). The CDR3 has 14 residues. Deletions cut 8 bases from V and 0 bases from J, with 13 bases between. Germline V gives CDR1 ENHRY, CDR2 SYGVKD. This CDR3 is CAIGGVGLNTEAFF. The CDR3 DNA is TGTGCCATCGGGGGGGTGGGTTTGAACACTGAAGCTTTCTTT.

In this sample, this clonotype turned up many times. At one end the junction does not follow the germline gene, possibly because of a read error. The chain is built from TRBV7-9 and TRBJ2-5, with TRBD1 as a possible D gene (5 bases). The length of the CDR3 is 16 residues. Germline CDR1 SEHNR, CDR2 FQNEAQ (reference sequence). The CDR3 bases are TGTGCCAGCAGCTGGTTTGGGGCGGACACCCAAAAGACCCAGTACTTC. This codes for CASSWFGADTQKTQYF.

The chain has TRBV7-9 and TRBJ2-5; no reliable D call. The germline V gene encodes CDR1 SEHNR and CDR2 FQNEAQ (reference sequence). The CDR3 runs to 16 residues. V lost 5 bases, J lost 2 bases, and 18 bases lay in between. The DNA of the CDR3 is TGTGCCAGCAGCCCATTGTCCGGTCTCCCTCAAGAGACCCAGTACTTC. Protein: CASSPLSGLPQETQYF. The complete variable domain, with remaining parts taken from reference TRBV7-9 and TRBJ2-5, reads DTGVSQNPRHKITKRGQNVTFRCDPISEHNRLYWYRQTLGQGPEFLTYFQNEAQLEKSRLLSDRFSAERPKGSFSTLEIQRTEQGDSAMYLCASSPLSGLPQETQYFGPGTRLLVL.

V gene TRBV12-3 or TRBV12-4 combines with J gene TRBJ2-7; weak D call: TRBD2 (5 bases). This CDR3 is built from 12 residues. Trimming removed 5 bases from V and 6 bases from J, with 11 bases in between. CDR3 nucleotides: TGTGCCAGCAGTGCGGACTTAAGCGAGCAGTACTTC. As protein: CASSADLSEQYF.